This T cell receptor beta chain was captured by sequencing in a study of T-cell memory formation after mild COVID-19. V was trimmed by 6 bases and J by 1 base, leaving 9 bases between them. CDR3 length equals 13 residues. The V gene's germline CDR1 is SGHAT and CDR2 FQNNGV. TCRdb passed the 5' RACE reads through MiXCR, listing each CDR3 protein once. Among 210,000 or so distinct CDR3 sequences listed, about 27% were seen once. The specimen sequenced was PBMCs or a T cell subset sorted from them (not recorded which). This TCR derives from an adult woman who had mild COVID-19 (a few samples of this study predate the infection). Cell type and time point are not known. The chain joins TRBV11-2 to TRBJ2-5; the D gene is possibly TRBD1 (5 bases). The CDR3 coding sequence is TGTGCCAGCAGTAACACAGGCCAAGAGACCCAGTACTTC. It codes for CASSNTGQETQYF.